This passage covers 18 T cell receptor beta chains from one sample sequenced in a study of CD8+ T cells in alopecia areata. Specified treatment: oral pan-JAK inhibitor, 5-10 mg twice daily. Once RNA had been extracted, it was reverse transcribed into cDNA to act as the sequencing template. Sequencing used immunoSEQ multiplex PCR; TCRdb keeps in-frame clones, though not all of them. The profile shows about 200,000 clones, about 58% of them singletons. The sample here was CD4+ T cells sorted from blood, taken at week 4, from a patient treated with tofacitinib. The origin of the receptors is a human donor with alopecia areata.

This clone has just a few counts. The CDR3 protein is CASSPKGLLEKKLFF. Written as DNA, the CDR3 is TGTGCCAGCAGTCCCAAGGGGCTCTTGGAGAAAAAACTGTTTTTT. The chain is built from TRBV2 and TRBJ1-4; weak D call: TRBD1 (5 bases). V lost 5 bases and J lost 9, with 19 bases in between. CDR1 and CDR2 (germline): SNHLY, FYNNEI. The CDR3 length is 15 residues.

This clone occurred once. The J gene is TRBJ2-7, the V gene TRBV29-1; 10 bases map to TRBD1. The CDR3 is 12 amino acids. Unmatched junction bases numbered 3, after V lost 7 bases and J lost 3 bases. CDR1 is SQVTM, CDR2 ANQGSEA, per germline. The chain's CDR3 is CSGGQGFYEQYF. CDR3 nucleotides: TGCAGCGGGGGACAGGGGTTCTACGAGCAGTACTTC.

The rearrangement uses TRBV5-4 and TRBJ1-1; perhaps TRBD1 as D (5 bases). CDR1 is SGHNT and CDR2 is YYREEE in the germline V gene (reference sequence). The ends were cut back, 7 bases at V and 4 bases at J, with 17 bases in the middle. The CDR3 runs 14 residues. This chain's CDR3 is CASSQNPGGTEAFF. The CDR3 DNA is TGTGCCAGCTCTCAAAACCCGGGGGGCACTGAAGCTTTCTTT.

This sequence joins TRBV29-1 and TRBJ2-3, with 7 bases lining up with TRBD2. CDR3 size: 13 residues. Germline V gene sequence: CDR1 SQVTM, CDR2 ANQGSEA. Trimming at V came to 6 bases and at J to 2 bases, leaving 5 bases not matched to a gene. DNA of the CDR3: TGCAGCGTAAGCGGGGAGCACACAGATACGCAGTATTTT. It specifies CSVSGEHTDTQYF.

The rearrangement links TRBV19 to TRBJ1-1, with D maybe TRBD1 (5 bases). Trimming took off 6 bases at V and 1 base at J, with 9 bases between the two ends. The CDR3 contains 13 residues. Germline V gene lookup returns CDR1 LNHDA and CDR2 SQIVND (reference sequence). CDR3 bases: TGTGCCAGTAGCAGGGTTGGGAACACTGAAGCTTTCTTT. Encoded protein: CASSRVGNTEAFF.

This clone was counted a few times. J is TRBJ2-1 and V is TRBV5-4; 8 nucleotides agree with TRBD1. Germline V gene data show CDR1 as SGHNT and CDR2 as YYREEE (reference sequence). The J segment lost 5 bases and the V segment lost 3 bases, leaving 4 bases of the junction unmatched. The CDR3 runs to 14 residues. The CDR3 DNA reads as TGTGCCAGCAGCTCGACAGGGGACCACAATGAGCAGTTCTTC. Amino acids: CASSSTGDHNEQFF.

This chain links TRBV4-2 with TRBJ2-5, with D maybe TRBD2 (6 bases). The CDR3 extends over 18 amino acids. Germline CDR1 is LGHNA and CDR2 is YNFKEQ. Trimming removed 0 bases at V and 0 bases at J, with 17 bases between. The CDR3 DNA sequence: TGTGCCAGCAGCCAAGATCTGGACACGGGGGTGTACCAAGAGACCCAGTACTTC. It translates to CASSQDLDTGVYQETQYF.

This clone was recorded at least ten times. The same CDR3 can be traced to other DNA sequences in this sample. The V gene is TRBV4-1, the J gene TRBJ1-1; perhaps TRBD1 as D (6 bases). Germline lookup yields CDR1 MGHRA and CDR2 YSYEKL. CDR3 size: 12 residues. Trimming removed 5 bases from V and 7 bases from J, with 11 bases in between. In DNA, the CDR3 is TGCGCCAGCAGCAGGACAGCGGGTGAAGCTTTCTTT. This encodes CASSRTAGEAFF.

The chain joins TRBV29-1 to TRBJ1-1; 8 bases are a match to TRBD1. The germline V gene has CDR1 SQVTM and CDR2 ANQGSEA. With V trimmed by 6 bases and J by 5 bases, 11 bases remained unmatched. The length of the CDR3 is 14 residues. The CDR3 is CSVVGRQGWTEAFF. DNA for the CDR3: TGCAGCGTCGTCGGGAGACAGGGGTGGACTGAAGCTTTCTTT.

The chain uses TRBV9 and TRBJ1-2; D may be TRBD1 (6 bases). This CDR3 region has 12 residues. V lost 3 bases, J lost 12 bases, and 15 bases lay in between. Germline V gene lookup returns CDR1 SGDLS and CDR2 YYNGEE. CDR3 region: CASSATQGIHTF. The CDR3 DNA reads as TGTGCCAGCAGCGCCACACAGGGTATCCACACCTTC.

This chain uses TRBV5-1 with TRBJ2-3, with D perhaps matching TRBD1 (6 bases). From germline, CDR1 is SGHRS and CDR2 YFSETQ. The CDR3 is 14 amino acids. With 2 bases removed from V and 5 bases from J, the gap between germline ends came to 12 bases. CDR3 nucleotide sequence: TGCGCCAGCAGCTTTTTCAGGGGTGAAGATACGCAGTATTTT. Its protein is CASSFFRGEDTQYF.

The V gene is TRBV11-2, the J gene TRBJ1-1; a weak D match, TRBD1 (5 bases). This CDR3 spans 14 amino acids. Trimming shortened V by 2 bases and J by 4 bases, and 11 bases separated the two germline ends. Germline V gene data show CDR1 as SGHAT and CDR2 as FQNNGV. CDR3 sequence: CASSLFPRGTEAFF. For the CDR3, the DNA is TGTGCCAGCAGCTTATTCCCGAGGGGCACTGAAGCTTTCTTT.

This clone has a handful of counts. The CDR3 is CASSPGRIQETQYF. The CDR3 nucleotides read TGCGCCAGCAGTCCGGGACGGATCCAAGAGACCCAGTACTTC. The chain uses TRBV10-2 and TRBJ2-5; D tentatively reads TRBD1 or TRBD2 (5 bases each). The germline V and J ends were trimmed by 5 bases and 1 base, with 11 bases remaining between them. Germline V gives CDR1 WSHSY, CDR2 SAAADI. The CDR3 runs to 14 residues.

The V gene is TRBV29-1, the J gene TRBJ2-1; tentatively, D is TRBD1 (5 bases). The CDR3 runs to 14 residues. Germline V gives CDR1 SQVTM, CDR2 ANQGSEA. With 2 bases removed from V and 2 bases from J, the gap between germline ends came to 10 bases. The CDR3, as DNA: TGCAGCGTTGAACAGGGCATGCCCTACAATGAGCAGTTCTTC. Protein product: CSVEQGMPYNEQFF.

The chain employs TRBV30 and TRBJ1-3; D is perhaps TRBD1 (5 bases). V lost 5 bases to trimming and J lost 0 bases, with 11 bases between them. CDR1 is GTSNPN and CDR2 is SVGIG in the germline V gene (reference sequence). This CDR3 comprises 14 residues. This CDR3 is CAWEQALSGNTIYF. CDR3 nucleotides: TGTGCCTGGGAACAGGCACTCTCTGGAAACACCATATATTTT. Full variable domain (outside the CDR3, taken from reference TRBV30 and TRBJ1-3): SQTIHQWPATLVQPVGSPLSLECTVEGTSNPNLYWYRQAAGRGLQLLFYSVGIGQISSEVPQNLSASRPQDRQFILSSKKLLLSDSGFYLCAWEQALSGNTIYFGEGSWLTVV.

This clone has a handful of counts. The chain employs TRBV6-5 and TRBJ1-1; D is unclear. Trimming removed 2 bases at V and 4 bases at J, with 11 bases between. Germline assignment: CDR1 MNHEY and CDR2 SVGAGI. The CDR3 is made up of 14 amino acids. The CDR3 nucleotides read TGTGCCAGCAGTTACGAACCATTGAGCACTGAAGCTTTCTTT. Encoded protein: CASSYEPLSTEAFF.

The rearrangement joins TRBV2 to TRBJ2-2; D is unresolved. The V end was cut by 3 bases, the J end by 4 bases, with 9 bases between. Per the germline V gene, CDR1 is SNHLY and CDR2 is FYNNEI. The CDR3 is made up of 14 amino acids. CDR3 in amino acids: CASSDPVSTGELFF. CDR3 coding DNA: TGTGCCAGCAGTGACCCCGTGTCCACCGGGGAGCTGTTTTTT. Full variable domain (remainder filled in from reference TRBV2 and TRBJ2-2): EPEVTQTPSHQVTQMGQEVILRCVPISNHLYFYWYRQILGQKVEFLVSFYNNEISEKSEIFDDQFSVERPDGSNFTLKIRSTKLEDSAMYFCASSDPVSTGELFFGEGSRLTVL.

This clone has just one count. The chain employs TRBV29-1 and TRBJ1-2, with D maybe TRBD1 (6 bases). This CDR3 has 14 amino acids. From germline, CDR1 is SQVTM and CDR2 ANQGSEA. Trimming removed 5 bases at V and 1 base at J, with 14 bases between. The CDR3 coding sequence is TGCAGCGTTTCCAGGGGAGGGGGTAACTATGGCTACACCTTC. Its protein is CSVSRGGGNYGYTF.